The 27 T cell receptor beta chains below all came from one sample that was sequenced in a study of control samples from healthy donors and cancer patients (dated by TCRdb to about 2020). Libraries came from the immunoSEQ multiplex PCR assay. The clones in this table, taken by TCRdb from immuneACCESS, are in-frame only. Not every clone is retained; where verified, under half of the shortfall comes from an unresolved V gene, and the cause of the rest is unknown. The sample contains 120,000 to 150,000 clones, more than 85% of them found a single time. The ten largest make up roughly 3.1% of the sample. The sample consisted of blood. These receptors all stem from a man under 40 in good health.

The gene calls are TRBV2 and TRBJ1-5, with D hard to call. Germline V gene sequence: CDR1 SNHLY, CDR2 FYNNEI. The ends were cut back, 6 bases at V and 6 bases at J, with 12 bases in the middle. The CDR3 spans 13 residues. The CDR3 here is CASRKEAGQPQHF. CDR3 sequence (DNA): TGTGCCAGCAGGAAGGAGGCCGGTCAGCCCCAGCATTTT.

The chain combines TRBV7-9 with TRBJ1-2; 9 bases are shared with TRBD1. CDR3 size: 16 residues. The ends lost 5 bases at V and 4 bases at J; junction bases unmatched: 11. Germline lookup yields CDR1 SEHNR and CDR2 FQNEAQ (reference sequence). The CDR3 protein is CASSDGGQGSVYGYTF. CDR3 DNA: TGTGCCAGCAGCGACGGAGGACAGGGGTCTGTCTATGGCTACACCTTC. Full variable domain (outside the CDR3, taken from reference TRBV7-9 and TRBJ1-2): DTGVSQNPRHKITKRGQNVTFRCDPISEHNRLYWYRQTLGQGPEFLTYFQNEAQLEKSRLLSDRFSAERPKGSFSTLEIQRTEQGDSAMYLCASSDGGQGSVYGYTFGSGTRLTVV.

This chain uses TRBV29-1 with TRBJ2-1; perhaps D is TRBD1 or TRBD2 (5 bases each). Trimming shortened V by 8 bases and J by 4 bases, and 15 bases separated the two germline ends. The CDR3 runs to 13 residues. Germline assignment: CDR1 SQVTM and CDR2 ANQGSEA. The CDR3 is CSLRGTGYNEQFF. CDR3 sequence (DNA): TGCAGCTTGAGAGGGACGGGATACAATGAGCAGTTCTTC.

The rearrangement joins TRBV7-3 to TRBJ2-7, with no clear D. The germline gives CDR1 SGHTA, CDR2 FQGTGA. The CDR3 is made up of 13 amino acids. With 6 bases removed from V and 6 bases from J, the gap between germline ends came to 15 bases. The CDR3 sequence is CASSPNLALEQYF. CDR3 in DNA: TGTGCCAGCAGTCCCAACCTGGCTCTCGAGCAGTACTTC.

CDR3 DNA: TGCGCCAGCAGCCAAGATTTCCTGGCCGCTGGGAACACTGAAGCTTTCTTT. As protein: CASSQDFLAAGNTEAFF. This rearrangement joins TRBV4-1 to TRBJ1-1; D remains unclear. Trimming stripped 0 bases from V and 1 base from J, with 15 bases between. Germline V gene lookup returns CDR1 MGHRA and CDR2 YSYEKL. This CDR3 has 17 residues.

This chain joins TRBV2 and TRBJ1-2; the D is unclear. Germline CDR1 reads SNHLY; CDR2 reads FYNNEI. With 9 bases removed from V and 3 bases from J, the gap between germline ends came to 11 bases. This CDR3 comprises 12 residues. CDR3 DNA sequence: TGTGCCAGAGAGGGAGAGTACTATGGCTACACCTTC. Protein: CAREGEYYGYTF.

The chain carries TRBV6-2 or TRBV6-3 and TRBJ2-4; 9 bases are a match to TRBD1. J was trimmed by 0 bases and V by 6 bases; bases with no gene match: 12. This CDR3 region has 18 residues. Looked up from germline, CDR1 is MNHEY and CDR2 is SVGEGT. CDR3 DNA sequence: TGTGCCAGCAGCCCTTCCGGGACAGGGAGGTTAGCCAAAAACATTCAGTACTTC. Amino acid sequence: CASSPSGTGRLAKNIQYF.

The V and J genes are TRBV24-1 and TRBJ1-5, with 8 bases identical to TRBD1. CDR3 size: 15 residues. CDR1 and CDR2 (germline): KGHDR, SFDVKD. The junction had 1 base not matched to a gene; V was cut back by 3 bases and J by 1 base. CDR3 protein: CATSDRQGSNQPQHF. CDR3 in DNA: TGTGCCACCAGTGATCGACAGGGGAGCAATCAGCCCCAGCATTTT.

This chain connects TRBV9 to TRBJ2-1; 11 nucleotides match TRBD2. After removal of 0 bases from V and 9 bases from J, the junction contained 5 bases not matched to a gene. Germline V lookup: CDR1 SGDLS, CDR2 YYNGEE. The CDR3 loop spans 15 amino acids. CDR3 nucleotides: TGTGCCAGCAGCGTAGTTAGCGGGGGGGCCACTGAGCAGTTCTTC. This gives the protein CASSVVSGGATEQFF.

In its sample, this clone was seen once. The chain couples TRBV7-8 to TRBJ2-2, with D perhaps matching TRBD2 (5 bases). The germline V gene encodes CDR1 SGHVS and CDR2 FQNEAQ. There are 17 residues in the CDR3. V was clipped by 3 bases and J by 5 bases, with 19 bases between them. CDR3 bases: TGTGCCAGCAGCTTTAACACCGGGGAGAAGAGGACCGGGGAGCTGTTTTTT. This codes for CASSFNTGEKRTGELFF.

V is TRBV10-1 and J is TRBJ1-2, with D possibly being TRBD1 (6 bases). This CDR3 region has 10 residues. V shed 11 bases and J shed 6 bases, with 10 bases lying between them. CDR1 and CDR2 from the germline V gene are WNHNN and SYGVQD (reference sequence). The CDR3, as DNA: TGCGCCGTAAACAGGGATGGCTACACCTTC. It specifies CAVNRDGYTF.

The genes are TRBV9 and TRBJ2-1; the match to TRBD2 covers 11 bases. The V gene end was trimmed by 4 bases and the J gene end by 5 bases; junction bases not matched to a gene: 5. In germline, CDR1 is SGDLS, CDR2 YYNGEE. The CDR3 is 15 amino acids. In DNA, the CDR3 is TGTGCCAGCAGCCTTAGCGGGGGGGACAACAATGAGCAGTTCTTC. This codes for CASSLSGGDNNEQFF.

This clone was picked up many times. The chain carries TRBV7-7 and TRBJ2-7; 10 nucleotides match TRBD2. The CDR3 extends over 15 amino acids. With 0 bases clipped from V and 4 bases from J, the junction kept 3 bases outside the gene matches. Germline CDR1 is SSHAT and CDR2 is FNYEAQ (reference sequence). CDR3 sequence (DNA): TGTGCCAGCAGCTTAGCAGCGGGGGGGCCTTACGAGCAGTACTTC. This codes for CASSLAAGGPYEQYF.

This chain links TRBV6-5 with TRBJ1-2; no clear D gene. The CDR3 runs 13 residues. Germline CDR1 is MNHEY and CDR2 is SVGAGI. Trimming stripped 7 bases from V and 0 bases from J, with 9 bases between. Written as DNA, the CDR3 is TGTGCCAGCAAAGACGGACCTAACTATGGCTACACCTTC. Protein product: CASKDGPNYGYTF.

The chain couples TRBV14 to TRBJ1-4; 7 nucleotides match TRBD1. Germline V lookup: CDR1 SGHDN, CDR2 FVKESK. V was pared by 2 bases and J by 3 bases, with 6 bases of the junction left unmatched. The CDR3 runs to 16 residues. DNA of the CDR3: TGTGCCAGCAGCCAATGGCAGACAGGGTCTAATGAAAAACTGTTTTTT. The encoded protein is CASSQWQTGSNEKLFF. The full variable domain, its missing parts supplied by reference TRBV14 and TRBJ1-4, is EAGVTQFPSHSVIEKGQTVTLRCDPISGHDNLYWYRRVMGKEIKFLLHFVKESKQDESGMPNNRFLAERTGGTYSTLKVQPAELEDSGVYFCASSQWQTGSNEKLFFGSGTQLSVL.

CDR3 nucleotide sequence: TGTGCCAGCAGCCCCGCGGGGGCCGCCAATGAGCAGTTCTTC. This sequence encodes CASSPAGAANEQFF. The rearrangement uses TRBV7-9 and TRBJ2-1; tentatively, D is TRBD2 (7 bases). Trimming cost V 5 bases and J 6 bases, with 14 bases left between them. Germline assignment: CDR1 SEHNR and CDR2 FQNEAQ (reference sequence). The CDR3 has 14 amino acids. The complete variable domain, with remaining parts taken from reference TRBV7-9 and TRBJ2-1, reads DTGVSQNPRHKITKRGQNVTFRCDPISEHNRLYWYRQTLGQGPEFLTYFQNEAQLEKSRLLSDRFSAERPKGSFSTLEIQRTEQGDSAMYLCASSPAGAANEQFFGPGTRLTVL.

This clone appeared a single time. The V gene is TRBV11-2, the J gene TRBJ2-1; no clear D. Germline V lookup: CDR1 SGHAT, CDR2 FQNNGV. This CDR3 region has 12 residues. V lost 3 bases and J lost 9, with 9 bases in between. The CDR3 DNA sequence: TGTGCCAGCAGCTTCATGCGGTCTGAGCAGTTCTTC. Translating it yields CASSFMRSEQFF. The variable domain in full, completed from reference TRBV11-2 and TRBJ2-1, reads EAGVAQSPRYKIIEKRQSVAFWCNPISGHATLYWYQQILGQGPKLLIQFQNNGVVDDSQLPKDRFSAERLKGVDSTLKIQPAKLEDSAVYLCASSFMRSEQFFGPGTRLTVL.

This clone is a singleton in its sample. This chain links TRBV6-1 with TRBJ2-7; D is undetermined. Per germline, CDR1 MNHNS and CDR2 SASEGT. The CDR3 has 14 amino acids. Trimming shortened V by 1 base and J by 7 bases, and 14 bases separated the two germline ends. The CDR3, as DNA: TGTGCCAGCAGTGAAGTGGGCTCGTACTGGGAGCAGTACTTC. Its protein is CASSEVGSYWEQYF.

This clone appeared a single time. The rearrangement uses TRBV5-1 and TRBJ2-3; TRBD2 agrees at 13 bases. CDR3 length: 17 amino acids. The V gene's germline CDR1 is SGHRS and CDR2 YFSETQ. V was clipped by 7 bases and J by 0 bases; unmatched bases: 8. The CDR3 sequence is CASRRRTSGGSTDTQYF. The CDR3 bases are TGCGCCAGCCGGCGGCGGACTAGCGGGGGAAGCACAGATACGCAGTATTTT. The whole variable domain, remainder taken from reference TRBV5-1 and TRBJ2-3, is KAGVTQTPRYLIKTRGQQVTLSCSPISGHRSVSWYQQTPGQGLQFLFEYFSETQRNKGNFPGRFSGRQFSNSRSEMNVSTLELGDSALYLCASRRRTSGGSTDTQYFGPGTRLTVL.

This clone has more than one count but fewer than ten. The chain links TRBV7-9 to TRBJ1-1; D possibly corresponds to TRBD1 (5 bases). CDR1 and CDR2 (germline): SEHNR, FQNEAQ (reference sequence). V lost 5 bases and J 11 bases, leaving 15 bases between the germline ends. The CDR3 has 12 amino acids. CDR3 residues: CASSPGRQGAFF. CDR3 in DNA: TGTGCCAGCAGCCCCGGCCGGCAGGGTGCTTTCTTT.

The chain recombines TRBV5-8 with TRBJ2-7; D unclear. The CDR3 sequence is 14 residues long. The V end was cut by 7 bases, the J end by 5 bases, with 19 bases between. Germline CDR1 reads SGHTS; CDR2 reads YDEGEE. The CDR3: CASRLLDGNHEQYF. The CDR3 nucleotides are TGTGCCAGCCGACTTCTGGACGGTAACCACGAGCAGTACTTC.

The chain couples TRBV7-2 to TRBJ2-3; D call uncertain. This CDR3 is 16 amino acids long. Germline CDR1 and CDR2: SGHTA and FQGNSA. V was cut by 3 bases and J by 0 bases, with 13 bases left in between. DNA of the CDR3: TGTGCCAGCAGCTTCAAGCGACCAACGAGCACAGATACGCAGTATTTT. As protein: CASSFKRPTSTDTQYF.

This chain connects TRBV2 to TRBJ2-6, with 8 bases aligning to TRBD1. CDR3 size: 14 residues. Germline V gene sequence: CDR1 SNHLY, CDR2 FYNNEI. J lost 9 bases, V lost 6 bases, and 7 bases had no gene match. The CDR3 DNA reads TGTGCCAGCAGAGTACAGGGGGATGGCAACGTCCTGACTTTC. Translation: CASRVQGDGNVLTF.

This rearrangement joins TRBV9 to TRBJ2-7; the match to TRBD2 covers 10 bases. Trimming cost V 3 bases and J 6 bases; bases outside gene matches: 6. The CDR3 has 14 residues. CDR1 and CDR2 (germline): SGDLS, YYNGEE. The DNA of the CDR3 is TGTGCCAGCAGCGCCAGCGGGGGGGCCTTCGAGCAGTACTTC. This gives the protein CASSASGGAFEQYF.

This chain connects TRBV25-1 to TRBJ2-3, with TRBD1 identical over 7 bases. CDR3 length equals 15 residues. The germline V gene has CDR1 MGHDK and CDR2 SYGVNS. After removal of 3 bases from V and 4 bases from J, the junction contained 7 bases not matched to a gene. Here the CDR3 reads CASSEIRGNPDTQYF. DNA of the CDR3: TGTGCCAGCAGTGAGATCAGGGGGAACCCAGATACGCAGTATTTT. The variable domain in full, with the rest retrieved from reference TRBV25-1 and TRBJ2-3, is EADIYQTPRYLVIGTGKKITLECSQTMGHDKMYWYQQDPGMELHLIHYSYGVNSTEKGDLSSESTVSRIRTEHFPLTLESARPSHTSQYLCASSEIRGNPDTQYFGPGTRLTVL.

This clone was seen more than once but under ten times. As DNA, the CDR3 is TGTGCCAGCATTCCCGGGTATAATTCACCCCTCCACTTT. Protein product: CASIPGYNSPLHF. The chain carries TRBV6-5 and TRBJ1-6; D is uncertain. Germline V lookup: CDR1 MNHEY, CDR2 SVGAGI. The CDR3 is 13 residues long. V was pared by 7 bases and J by 4 bases, with 8 bases between.

The rearrangement joins TRBV18 to TRBJ2-3; a possible D gene is TRBD2 (6 bases). Germline loops: CDR1 KGHSH, CDR2 LQKENI. This CDR3 region has 13 residues. The V end lost 5 bases, the J end lost 8 bases, and 14 bases lay between the germline ends. Here the CDR3 reads CASSARLDGTQYF. Here the CDR3 DNA reads TGTGCCAGCTCAGCCCGACTAGACGGTACGCAGTATTTT.